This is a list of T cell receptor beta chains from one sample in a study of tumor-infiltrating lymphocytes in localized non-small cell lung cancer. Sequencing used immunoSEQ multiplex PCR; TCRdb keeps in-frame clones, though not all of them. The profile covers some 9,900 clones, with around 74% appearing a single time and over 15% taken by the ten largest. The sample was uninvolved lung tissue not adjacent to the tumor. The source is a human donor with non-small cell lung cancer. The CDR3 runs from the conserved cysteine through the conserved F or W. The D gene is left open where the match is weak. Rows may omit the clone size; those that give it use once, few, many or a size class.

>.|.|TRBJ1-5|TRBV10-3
CAISQGTNEGQPQHF
TGTGCCATCAGTCAAGGGACAAACGAGGGTCAGCCCCAGCATTTT
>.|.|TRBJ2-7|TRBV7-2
CASSLSALPLREQYF
TGTGCCAGCAGCTTATCGGCCCTGCCGTTACGAGAGCAGTACTTC
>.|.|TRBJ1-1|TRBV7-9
CASSLAEYTEAFF
TGTGCCAGCAGCTTAGCGGAATACACTGAAGCTTTCTTT
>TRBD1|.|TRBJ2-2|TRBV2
CASSALTGTTGELFF
TGTGCCAGCAGTGCCCTGACAGGGACCACCGGGGAGCTGTTTTTT
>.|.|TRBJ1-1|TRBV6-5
CASRKVAGKNTEAFF
TGTGCCAGCAGGAAAGTGGCGGGGAAGAACACTGAAGCTTTCTTT
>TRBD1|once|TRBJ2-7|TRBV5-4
CASSLAGQGGYEQYF
TGTGCCAGCAGCTTGGCGGGACAGGGCGGCTACGAGCAGTACTTC
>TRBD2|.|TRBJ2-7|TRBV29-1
CSVDGGGYEQYF
TGCAGCGTTGACGGCGGGGGATACGAGCAGTACTTC
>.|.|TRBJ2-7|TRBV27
CASSLLVGSSYEQYF
TGTGCCAGCAGTTTACTGGTGGGGAGCTCCTACGAGCAGTACTTC
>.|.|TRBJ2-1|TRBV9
CASSVVTHSSYNEQFF
TGTGCCAGCAGCGTAGTAACCCATAGCTCCTACAATGAGCAGTTCTTC
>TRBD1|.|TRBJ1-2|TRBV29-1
CSVVLGQYYGYTF
TGCAGCGTTGTCCTGGGACAGTACTATGGCTACACCTTC
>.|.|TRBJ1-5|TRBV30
CAWSVGGRQPQHF
TGTGCCTGGAGTGTAGGGGGGCGGCAGCCCCAGCATTTT
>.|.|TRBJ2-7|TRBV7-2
CASTIKAGGTSEQYF
TGTGCCAGCACTATAAAAGCAGGAGGAACAAGCGAGCAGTACTTC
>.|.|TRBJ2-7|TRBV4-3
CASSQDLDYSYEQYF
TGCGCCAGCAGCCAAGATCTTGACTACTCCTACGAGCAGTACTTC
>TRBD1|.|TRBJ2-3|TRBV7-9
CASSSETGGIADTQYF
TGTGCCAGCAGCTCAGAGACAGGGGGCATAGCAGATACGCAGTATTTT
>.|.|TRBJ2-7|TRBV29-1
CSVEYREDEQYF
TGCAGCGTTGAGTACAGGGAAGACGAGCAGTACTTC
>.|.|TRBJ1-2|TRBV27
CASSLSTPGHYGYTF
TGTGCCAGCAGTTTGAGTACACCCGGCCACTATGGCTACACCTTC
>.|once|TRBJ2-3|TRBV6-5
CASSYGDSSTDTQYF
TGTGCCAGCAGTTACGGGGATTCTAGCACAGATACGCAGTATTTT